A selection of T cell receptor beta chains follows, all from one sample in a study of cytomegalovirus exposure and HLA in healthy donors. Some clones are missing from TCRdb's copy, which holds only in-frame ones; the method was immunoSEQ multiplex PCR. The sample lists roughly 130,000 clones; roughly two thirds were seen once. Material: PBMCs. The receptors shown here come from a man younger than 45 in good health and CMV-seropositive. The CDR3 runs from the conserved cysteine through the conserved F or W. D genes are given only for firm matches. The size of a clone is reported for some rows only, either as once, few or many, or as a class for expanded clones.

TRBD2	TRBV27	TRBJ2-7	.	CASNLGGPGAGVHEQYF	TGTGCCAGCAATTTAGGAGGGCCCGGTGCGGGAGTACACGAGCAGTACTTC
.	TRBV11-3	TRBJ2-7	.	CASSLGPFNYNEQYF	TGTGCCAGCAGCTTAGGCCCGTTTAACTATAACGAGCAGTACTTC
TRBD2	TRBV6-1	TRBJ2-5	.	CASSAFVGLAGGETQYF	TGTGCCAGCAGTGCCTTTGTGGGCCTAGCGGGAGGTGAGACCCAGTACTTC
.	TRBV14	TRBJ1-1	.	CASSQSTVWTEAFF	TGTGCCAGCAGCCAGTCTACGGTATGGACTGAAGCTTTCTTT
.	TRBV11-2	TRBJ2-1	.	CASSPQTGFIVWDEQFF	TGTGCCAGCAGTCCTCAAACAGGGTTTATTGTCTGGGATGAGCAGTTCTTC
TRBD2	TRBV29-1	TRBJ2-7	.	CSVRTSGSYEQYF	TGCAGCGTTCGGACTAGCGGGAGCTACGAGCAGTACTTC
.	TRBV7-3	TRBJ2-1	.	CASSLRGGEQFF	TGTGCCAGCAGCCTAAGGGGCGGTGAGCAGTTCTTC
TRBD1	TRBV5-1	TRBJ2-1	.	CASSPTGQGYDEQFF	TGCGCCAGCAGCCCCACGGGACAGGGGTACGATGAGCAGTTCTTC
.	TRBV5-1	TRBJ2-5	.	CASSLGGVAGQETQYF	TGCGCCAGCAGCTTGGGGGGGGTTGCGGGCCAAGAGACCCAGTACTTC
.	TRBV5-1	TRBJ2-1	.	CASSLPSGNRNEQFF	TGCGCCAGCAGCTTGCCGTCAGGGAATCGTAATGAGCAGTTCTTC
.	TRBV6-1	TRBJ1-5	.	CASSQGPSNQPQHF	TGTGCCAGCAGTCAAGGGCCCTCTAATCAGCCCCAGCATTTT
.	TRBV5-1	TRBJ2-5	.	CASSPTAVGVGETQYF	TGCGCCAGCAGCCCGACCGCCGTGGGAGTGGGGGAGACCCAGTACTTC
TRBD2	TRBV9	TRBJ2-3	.	CASSARTSPGGDTQYF	TGTGCCAGCAGCGCCCGGACTAGCCCCGGAGGAGATACGCAGTATTTT
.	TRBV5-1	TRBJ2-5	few	CASSLEERGYQETQYF	TGCGCCAGCAGCTTGGAGGAGAGGGGGTACCAAGAGACCCAGTACTTC
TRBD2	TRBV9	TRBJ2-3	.	CASSAAGGTSGSDTQYF	TGTGCCAGCAGCGCGGCGGGCGGGACTAGCGGGAGTGATACGCAGTATTTT
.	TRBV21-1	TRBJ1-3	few	CASSKVCGDRSGNTIYF	TGTGCCAGCAGCAAAGTATGTGGAGATCGCTCTGGAAACACCATATATTTT
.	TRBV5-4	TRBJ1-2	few	CASSLRGTYYGYTF	TGTGCCAGCAGCTTGAGGGGGACATACTATGGCTACACCTTC
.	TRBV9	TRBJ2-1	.	CASSPSTKNEQFF	TGTGCCAGCAGCCCCTCCACTAAAAATGAGCAGTTCTTC
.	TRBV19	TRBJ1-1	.	CASSIFSGNTEAFF	TGTGCCAGTAGTATATTCAGCGGGAACACTGAAGCTTTCTTT
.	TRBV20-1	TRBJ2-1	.	CSARDFYEQFF	TGCAGTGCTAGGGACTTCTATGAGCAGTTCTTC
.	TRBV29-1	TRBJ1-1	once	CSVTPTMNTEAFF	TGCAGCGTCACACCCACCATGAACACTGAAGCTTTCTTT
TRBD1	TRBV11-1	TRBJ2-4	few	CASSLDRAKNIQYF	TGTGCCAGCAGCTTGGACAGGGCCAAAAACATTCAGTACTTC
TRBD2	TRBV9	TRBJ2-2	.	CASSAGLVTTGELFF	TGTGCCAGCAGCGCGGGACTAGTGACCACCGGGGAGCTGTTTTTT
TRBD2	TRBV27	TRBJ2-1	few	CASTKPGTVPGTSGRDEQFF	TGTGCCAGCACTAAACCTGGGACAGTCCCTGGGACTAGCGGGAGGGATGAGCAGTTCTTC
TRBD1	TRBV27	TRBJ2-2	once	CASSLFGTAGELFF	TGTGCCAGCAGTTTGTTCGGGACAGCCGGGGAGCTGTTTTTT
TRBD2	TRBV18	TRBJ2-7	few	CASSRGLAGLREQYF	TGTGCCAGCTCGCGGGGACTAGCGGGGCTTCGCGAGCAGTACTTC
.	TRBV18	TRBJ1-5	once	CASSPGRNQPQHF	TGTGCCAGCTCACCGGGGCGCAATCAGCCCCAGCATTTT
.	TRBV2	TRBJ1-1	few	CASSEGRQEGWAFF	TGTGCCAGCAGTGAAGGGAGGCAGGAAGGATGGGCTTTCTTT
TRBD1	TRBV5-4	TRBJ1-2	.	CASSWDRAVGLYGYTF	TGTGCCAGCAGCTGGGACAGGGCGGTGGGGCTATATGGCTACACCTTC
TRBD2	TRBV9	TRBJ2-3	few	CASSGSGTSTDTQYF	TGTGCCAGCAGCGGGAGCGGGACTAGCACAGATACGCAGTATTTT
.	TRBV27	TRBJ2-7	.	CASSWVAGPIYEQYF	TGTGCCAGCAGTTGGGTTGCGGGACCGATCTACGAGCAGTACTTC
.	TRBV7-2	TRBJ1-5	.	CASSRGGNSNQPQHF	TGTGCCAGCAGCCGGGGGGGTAATAGCAATCAGCCCCAGCATTTT
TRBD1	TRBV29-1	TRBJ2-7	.	CSVGTGDSLEQYF	TGCAGCGTTGGGACAGGGGACTCTTTAGAGCAGTACTTC
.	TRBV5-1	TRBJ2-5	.	CASTPQTSQETQYF	TGCGCCAGCACCCCACAGACTAGCCAAGAGACCCAGTACTTC
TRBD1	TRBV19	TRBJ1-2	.	CASSIFVAGGVGYTF	TGTGCCAGTAGTATATTCGTTGCAGGGGGAGTTGGCTACACCTTC
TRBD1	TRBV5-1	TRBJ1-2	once	CASREATGDGYTF	TGCGCCAGCAGGGAAGCGACAGGGGATGGCTACACCTTC
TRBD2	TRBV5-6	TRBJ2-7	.	CASISGANSYEQYF	TGTGCCAGCATCAGCGGGGCTAACTCCTACGAGCAGTACTTC
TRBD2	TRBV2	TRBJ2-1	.	CASSVLAGGTWHEQFF	TGTGCCAGCAGTGTACTAGCGGGAGGAACCTGGCATGAGCAGTTCTTC
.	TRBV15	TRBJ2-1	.	CATSSWADYNNEQFF	TGTGCCACCAGCAGTTGGGCGGACTATAACAATGAGCAGTTCTTC
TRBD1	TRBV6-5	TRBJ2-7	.	CASRPRQGAYEQYF	TGTGCCAGCAGGCCGAGACAGGGGGCTTACGAGCAGTACTTC
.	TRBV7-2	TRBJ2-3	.	CASSLTRSDTQYF	TGTGCCAGCAGCCTGACTAGGTCGGATACGCAGTATTTT
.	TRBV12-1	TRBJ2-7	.	CASSLPPGQGSVYEQYF	TGTGCCAGCAGCCTTCCACCGGGACAGGGGTCGGTCTACGAGCAGTACTTC
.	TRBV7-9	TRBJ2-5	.	CASSFGTSTQETQYF	TGTGCCAGCAGCTTCGGGACATCTACTCAAGAGACCCAGTACTTC